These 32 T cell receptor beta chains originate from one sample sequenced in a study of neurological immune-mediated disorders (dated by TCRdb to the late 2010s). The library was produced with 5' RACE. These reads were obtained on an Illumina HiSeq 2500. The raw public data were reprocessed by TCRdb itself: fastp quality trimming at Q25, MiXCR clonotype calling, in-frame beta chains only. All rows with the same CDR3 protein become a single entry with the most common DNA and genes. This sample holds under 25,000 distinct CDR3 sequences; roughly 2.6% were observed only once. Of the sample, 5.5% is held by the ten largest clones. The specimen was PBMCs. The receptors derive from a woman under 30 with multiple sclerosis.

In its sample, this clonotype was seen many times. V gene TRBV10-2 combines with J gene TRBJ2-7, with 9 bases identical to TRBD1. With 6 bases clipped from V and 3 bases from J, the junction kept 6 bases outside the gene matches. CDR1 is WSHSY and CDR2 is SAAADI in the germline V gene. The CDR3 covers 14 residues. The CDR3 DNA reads TGCGCCAGCAGCGATGGACAGGGGAGCTACGAGCAGTACTTC. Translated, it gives CASSDGQGSYEQYF.

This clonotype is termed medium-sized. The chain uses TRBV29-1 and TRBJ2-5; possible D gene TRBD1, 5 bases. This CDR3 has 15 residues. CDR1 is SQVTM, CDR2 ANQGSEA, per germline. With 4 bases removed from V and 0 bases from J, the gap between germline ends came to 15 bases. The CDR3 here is CSVGPAGLNQETQYF. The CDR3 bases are TGCAGCGTTGGACCGGCAGGGCTAAACCAAGAGACCCAGTACTTC.

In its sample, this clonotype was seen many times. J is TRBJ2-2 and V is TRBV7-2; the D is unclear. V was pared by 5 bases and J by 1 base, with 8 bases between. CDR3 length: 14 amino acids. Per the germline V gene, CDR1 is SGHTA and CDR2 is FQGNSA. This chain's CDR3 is CASSQRQNTGELFF. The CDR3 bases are TGTGCCAGCAGCCAGAGACAGAACACCGGGGAGCTGTTTTTT.

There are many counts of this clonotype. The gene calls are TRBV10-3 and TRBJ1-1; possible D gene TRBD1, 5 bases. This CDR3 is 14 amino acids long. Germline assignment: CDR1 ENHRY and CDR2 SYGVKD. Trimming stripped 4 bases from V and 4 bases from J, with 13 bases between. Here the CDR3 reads CAISVGQGPTEAFF. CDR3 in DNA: TGTGCCATCAGTGTCGGCCAGGGCCCCACTGAAGCTTTCTTT.

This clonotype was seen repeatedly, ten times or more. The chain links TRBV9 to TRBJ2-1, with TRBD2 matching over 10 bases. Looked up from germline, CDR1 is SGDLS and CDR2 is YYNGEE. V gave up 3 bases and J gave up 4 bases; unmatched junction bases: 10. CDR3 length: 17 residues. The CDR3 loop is CASSAAPSSGSYNEQFF. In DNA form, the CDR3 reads TGTGCCAGCAGCGCCGCACCGTCTAGCGGGAGTTACAATGAGCAGTTCTTC.

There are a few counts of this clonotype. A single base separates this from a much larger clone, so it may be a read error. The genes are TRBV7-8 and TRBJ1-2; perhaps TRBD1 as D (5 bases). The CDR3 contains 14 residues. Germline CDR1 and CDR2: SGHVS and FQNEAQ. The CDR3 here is CVSSVQPGPYGYTF. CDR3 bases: TGTGTCAGCAGCGTGCAACCGGGACCCTATGGCTACACCTTC.

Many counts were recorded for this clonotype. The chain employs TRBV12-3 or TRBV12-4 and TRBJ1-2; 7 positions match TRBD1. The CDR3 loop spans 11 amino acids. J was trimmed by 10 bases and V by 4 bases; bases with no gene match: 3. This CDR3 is CASSWDRPYTF. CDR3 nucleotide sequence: TGTGCCAGCAGTTGGGACAGACCCTACACCTTC.

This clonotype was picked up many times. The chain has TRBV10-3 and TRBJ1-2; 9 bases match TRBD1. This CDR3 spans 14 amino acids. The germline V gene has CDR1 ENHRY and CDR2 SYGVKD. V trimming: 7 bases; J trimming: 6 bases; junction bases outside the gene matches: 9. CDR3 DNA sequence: TGTGCCATCACCTCCCTGGACAGGGGTAATGGCTACACCTTC. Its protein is CAITSLDRGNGYTF.

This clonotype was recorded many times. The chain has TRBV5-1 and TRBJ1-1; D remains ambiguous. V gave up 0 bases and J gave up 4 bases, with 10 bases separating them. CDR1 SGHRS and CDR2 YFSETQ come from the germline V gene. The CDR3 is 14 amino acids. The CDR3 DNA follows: TGCGCCAGCAGCTTGGTAGGGTTTGGCACTGAAGCTTTCTTT. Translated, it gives CASSLVGFGTEAFF.

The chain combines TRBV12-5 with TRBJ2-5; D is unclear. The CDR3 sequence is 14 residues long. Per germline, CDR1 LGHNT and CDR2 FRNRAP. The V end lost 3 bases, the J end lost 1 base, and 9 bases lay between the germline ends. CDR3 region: CASGFLPTQETQYF. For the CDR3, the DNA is TGTGCTAGTGGTTTCCTCCCGACCCAAGAGACCCAGTACTTC.

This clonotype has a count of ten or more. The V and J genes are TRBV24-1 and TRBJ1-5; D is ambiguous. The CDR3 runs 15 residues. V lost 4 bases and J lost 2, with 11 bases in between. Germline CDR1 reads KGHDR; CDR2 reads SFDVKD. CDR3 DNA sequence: TGTGCCACCAGTGACGCGGGCAGAGGCAATCAGCCCCAGCATTTT. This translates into CATSDAGRGNQPQHF.

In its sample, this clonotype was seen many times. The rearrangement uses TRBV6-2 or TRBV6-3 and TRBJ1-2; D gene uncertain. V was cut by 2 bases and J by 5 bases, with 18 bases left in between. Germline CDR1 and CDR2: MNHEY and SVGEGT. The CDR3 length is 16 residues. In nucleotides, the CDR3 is TGTGCCAGCAGTTACAATAGATTCCCCGGGATTTATGGCTACACCTTC. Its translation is CASSYNRFPGIYGYTF.

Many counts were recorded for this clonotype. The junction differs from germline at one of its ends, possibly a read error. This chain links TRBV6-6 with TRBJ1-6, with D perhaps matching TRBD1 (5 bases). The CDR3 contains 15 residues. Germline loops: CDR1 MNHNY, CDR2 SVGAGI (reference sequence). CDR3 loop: CASSGLRGNNSPLNF. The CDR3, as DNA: TGTGCCAGCAGTGGGCTACGGGGGAACAATTCACCCCTCAACTTT.

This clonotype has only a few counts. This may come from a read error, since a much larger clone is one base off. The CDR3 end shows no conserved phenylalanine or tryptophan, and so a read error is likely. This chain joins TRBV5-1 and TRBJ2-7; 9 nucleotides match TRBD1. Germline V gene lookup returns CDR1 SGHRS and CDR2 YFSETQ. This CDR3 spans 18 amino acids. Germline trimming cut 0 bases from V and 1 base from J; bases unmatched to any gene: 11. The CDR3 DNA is TGCGCCAGCAGCTTGGCCGCTGTCTGGGGACAGGGTTCCTACGAGCAGTACTAC. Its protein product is CASSLAAVWGQGSYEQYY.

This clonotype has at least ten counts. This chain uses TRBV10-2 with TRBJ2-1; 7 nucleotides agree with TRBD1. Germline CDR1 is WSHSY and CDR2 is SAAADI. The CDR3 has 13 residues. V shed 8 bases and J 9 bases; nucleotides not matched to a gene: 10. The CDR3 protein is CASLDRAYGEQFF. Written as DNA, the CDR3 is TGCGCCAGCCTCGACAGGGCCTATGGTGAGCAGTTCTTC.

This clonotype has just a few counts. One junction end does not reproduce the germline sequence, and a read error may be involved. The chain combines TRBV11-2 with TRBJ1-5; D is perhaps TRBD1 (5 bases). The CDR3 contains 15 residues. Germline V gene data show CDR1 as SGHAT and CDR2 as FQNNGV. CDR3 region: CASSLGGRRNQPQNF. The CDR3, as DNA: TGTGCCAGCAGCTTAGGGGGGAGGCGCAATCAGCCCCAGAATTTT.

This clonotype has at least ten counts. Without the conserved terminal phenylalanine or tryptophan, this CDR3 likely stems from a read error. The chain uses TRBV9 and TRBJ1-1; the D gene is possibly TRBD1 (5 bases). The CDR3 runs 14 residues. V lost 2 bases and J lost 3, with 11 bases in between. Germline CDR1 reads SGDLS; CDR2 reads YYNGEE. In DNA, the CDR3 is TGTGCCAGCAGCGTTCAAGGGGAGGACACTGAAGCTTTCATT. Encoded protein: CASSVQGEDTEAFI.

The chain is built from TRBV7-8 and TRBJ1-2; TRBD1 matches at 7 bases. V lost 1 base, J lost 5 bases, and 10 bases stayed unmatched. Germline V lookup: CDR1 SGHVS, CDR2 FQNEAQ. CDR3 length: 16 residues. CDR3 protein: CASSLVVTGQGYGYTF. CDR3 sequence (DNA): TGTGCCAGCAGCTTAGTGGTGACAGGGCAGGGATATGGCTACACCTTC.

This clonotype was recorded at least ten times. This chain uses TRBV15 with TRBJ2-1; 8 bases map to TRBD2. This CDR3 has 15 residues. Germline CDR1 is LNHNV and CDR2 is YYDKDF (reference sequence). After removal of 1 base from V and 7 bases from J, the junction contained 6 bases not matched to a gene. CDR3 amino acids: CATSRVAGRGNEQFF. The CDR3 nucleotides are TGTGCCACCAGCAGAGTAGCGGGGCGGGGGAATGAGCAGTTCTTC.

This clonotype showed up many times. CDR3 amino acids: CASSTGSYIQYF. The CDR3 DNA follows: TGTGCCAGCAGCACAGGGAGCTACATTCAGTACTTC. The chain couples TRBV5-6 to TRBJ2-4; possible D gene TRBD1, 6 bases. Germline V gene data show CDR1 as SGHDT and CDR2 as YYEEEE. This CDR3 spans 12 amino acids. Trimming left V 4 bases short and J 8 bases short, with 10 bases between.

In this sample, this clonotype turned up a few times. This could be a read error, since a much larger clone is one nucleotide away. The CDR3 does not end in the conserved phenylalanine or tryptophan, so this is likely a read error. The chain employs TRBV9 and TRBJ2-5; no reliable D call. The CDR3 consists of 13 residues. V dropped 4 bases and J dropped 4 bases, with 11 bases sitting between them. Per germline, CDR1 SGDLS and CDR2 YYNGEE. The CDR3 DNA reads TGTGCCAGCAGCAGCACCACGGGAGAGACCCAGTACTAC. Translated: CASSSTTGETQYY.

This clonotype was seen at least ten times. CDR3: CASSPQAGNQPQHF. Here the CDR3 DNA reads TGCGCCAGCAGCCCCCAGGCAGGAAACCAGCCCCAGCATTTT. The V and J genes are TRBV5-1 and TRBJ1-5, with D hard to call. V dropped 4 bases and J dropped 7 bases, with 15 bases sitting between them. This CDR3 is 14 amino acids long. Germline V gene sequence: CDR1 SGHRS, CDR2 YFSETQ.

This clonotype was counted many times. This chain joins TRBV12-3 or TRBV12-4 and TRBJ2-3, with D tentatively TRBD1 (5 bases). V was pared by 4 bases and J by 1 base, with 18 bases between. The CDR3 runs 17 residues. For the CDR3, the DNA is TGTGCCAGCAGTTCCTCCTTTACAGGATCGGGCACAGATACGCAGTATTTT. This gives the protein CASSSSFTGSGTDTQYF.

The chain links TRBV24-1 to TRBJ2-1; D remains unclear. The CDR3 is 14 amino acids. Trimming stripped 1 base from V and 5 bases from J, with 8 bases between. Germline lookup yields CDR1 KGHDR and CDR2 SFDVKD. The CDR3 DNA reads TGTGCCACCAGTGATTTCCACAGCAACAATGAGCAGTTCTTC. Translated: CATSDFHSNNEQFF.

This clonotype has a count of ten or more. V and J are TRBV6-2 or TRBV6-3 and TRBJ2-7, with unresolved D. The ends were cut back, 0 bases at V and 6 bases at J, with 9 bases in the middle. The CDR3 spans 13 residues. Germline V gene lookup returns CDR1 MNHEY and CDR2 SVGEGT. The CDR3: CASSYSNFFEQYV. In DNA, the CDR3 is TGTGCCAGCAGTTACTCGAACTTTTTCGAGCAGTACGTC.

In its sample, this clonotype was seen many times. The CDR3 here is CAWSVRRGNTEAFF. CDR3 bases: TGTGCCTGGAGTGTTCGAAGGGGAAACACTGAAGCTTTCTTT. V is TRBV30 and J is TRBJ1-1, with D possibly being TRBD1 (5 bases). Germline CDR1 GTSNPN, CDR2 SVGIG (reference sequence). The CDR3 has 14 residues. V shed 0 bases and J shed 2 bases, with 10 bases lying between them.

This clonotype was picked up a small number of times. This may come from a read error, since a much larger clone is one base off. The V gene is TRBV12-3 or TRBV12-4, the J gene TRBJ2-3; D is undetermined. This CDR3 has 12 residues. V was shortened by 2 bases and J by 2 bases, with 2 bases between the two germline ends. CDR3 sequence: CASSLPTDTQYF. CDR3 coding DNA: TGTGCCAGCAGTTTACCCACAGATACGCAGTATTTT.

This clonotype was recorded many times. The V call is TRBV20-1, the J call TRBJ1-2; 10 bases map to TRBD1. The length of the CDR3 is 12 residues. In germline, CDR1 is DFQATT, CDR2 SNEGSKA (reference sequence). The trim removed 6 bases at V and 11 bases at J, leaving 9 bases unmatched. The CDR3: CSAPGQGFSYTF. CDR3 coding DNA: TGCAGTGCCCCGGGACAGGGGTTTTCGTACACCTTC.

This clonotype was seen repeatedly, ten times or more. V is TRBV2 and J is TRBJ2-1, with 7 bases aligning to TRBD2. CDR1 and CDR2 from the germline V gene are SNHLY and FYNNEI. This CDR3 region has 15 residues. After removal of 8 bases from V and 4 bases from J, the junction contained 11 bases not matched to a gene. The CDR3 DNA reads TGTGCCAGCCGCTTTCTCCGCGGGAGTTACAATGAGCAGTTCTTC. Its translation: CASRFLRGSYNEQFF. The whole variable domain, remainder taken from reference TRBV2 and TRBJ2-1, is EPEVTQTPSHQVTQMGQEVILRCVPISNHLYFYWYRQILGQKVEFLVSFYNNEISEKSEIFDDQFSVERPDGSNFTLKIRSTKLEDSAMYFCASRFLRGSYNEQFFGPGTRLTVL.

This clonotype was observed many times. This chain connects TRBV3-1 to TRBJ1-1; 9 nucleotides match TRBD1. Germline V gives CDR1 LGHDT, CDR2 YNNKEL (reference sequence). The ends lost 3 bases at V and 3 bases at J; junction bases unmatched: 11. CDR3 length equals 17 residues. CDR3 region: CASSHFTGGRTDTEAFF. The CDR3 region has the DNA TGTGCCAGCAGCCATTTTACAGGGGGCAGGACCGACACTGAAGCTTTCTTT.

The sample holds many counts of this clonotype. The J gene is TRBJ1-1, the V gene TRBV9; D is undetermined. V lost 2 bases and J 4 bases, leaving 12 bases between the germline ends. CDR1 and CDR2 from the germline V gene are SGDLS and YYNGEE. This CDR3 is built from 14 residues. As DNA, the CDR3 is TGTGCCAGCAGCGTTTCCTCAGGAGGCACTGAAGCTTTCTTT. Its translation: CASSVSSGGTEAFF.

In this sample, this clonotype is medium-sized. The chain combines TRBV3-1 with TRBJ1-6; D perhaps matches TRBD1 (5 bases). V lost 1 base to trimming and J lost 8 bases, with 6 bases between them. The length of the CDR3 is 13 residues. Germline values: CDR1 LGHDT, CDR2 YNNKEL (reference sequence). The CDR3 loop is CASSQGRDSPLHF. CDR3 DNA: TGTGCCAGCAGCCAAGGCAGGGATTCACCCCTCCACTTT.